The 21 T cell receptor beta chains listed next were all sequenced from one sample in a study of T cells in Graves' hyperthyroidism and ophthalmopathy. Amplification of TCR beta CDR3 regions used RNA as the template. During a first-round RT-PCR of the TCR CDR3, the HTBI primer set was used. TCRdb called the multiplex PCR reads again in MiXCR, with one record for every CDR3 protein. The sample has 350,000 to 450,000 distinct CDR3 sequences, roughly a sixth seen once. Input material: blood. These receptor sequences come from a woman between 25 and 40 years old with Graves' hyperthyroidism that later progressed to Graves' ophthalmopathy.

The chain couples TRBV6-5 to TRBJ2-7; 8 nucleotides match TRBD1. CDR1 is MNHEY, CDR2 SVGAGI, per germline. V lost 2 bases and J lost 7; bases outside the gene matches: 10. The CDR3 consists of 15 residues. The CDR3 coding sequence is TGTGCCAGCAGTTACCAGAGACAGGGGTCGGGGGAGCAGTACTTC. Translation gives CASSYQRQGSGEQYF.

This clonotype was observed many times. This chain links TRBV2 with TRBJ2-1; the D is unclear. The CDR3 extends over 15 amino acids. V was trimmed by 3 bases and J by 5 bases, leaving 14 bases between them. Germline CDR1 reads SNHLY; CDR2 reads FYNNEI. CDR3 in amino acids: CASSDKGRRDNEQFF. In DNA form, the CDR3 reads TGTGCCAGCAGTGATAAGGGAAGACGGGACAATGAGCAGTTCTTC.

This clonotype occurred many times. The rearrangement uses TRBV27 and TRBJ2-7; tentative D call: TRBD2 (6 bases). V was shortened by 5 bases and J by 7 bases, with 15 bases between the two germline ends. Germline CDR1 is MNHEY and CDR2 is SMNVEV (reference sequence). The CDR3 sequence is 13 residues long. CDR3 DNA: TGTGCCAGCAGTCCCCGCTGGGGGACTGAGCAGTACTTC. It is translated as CASSPRWGTEQYF.

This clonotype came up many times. Here the CDR3 reads CSVYREYGYTF. CDR3 coding DNA: TGCAGCGTTTACAGGGAATATGGCTACACCTTC. This chain connects TRBV29-1 to TRBJ1-2, with D tentatively TRBD1 (6 bases). The germline V and J ends were trimmed by 5 bases and 5 bases, with 9 bases remaining between them. Germline-derived CDR1 and CDR2 are SQVTM and ANQGSEA. There are 11 residues in the CDR3.

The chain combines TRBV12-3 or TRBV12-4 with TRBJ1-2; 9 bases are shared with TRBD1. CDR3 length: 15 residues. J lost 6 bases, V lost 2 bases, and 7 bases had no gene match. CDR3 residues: CASSLRGQGRDGYTF. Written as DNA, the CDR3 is TGTGCCAGCAGTTTAAGGGGACAGGGAAGGGATGGCTACACCTTC.

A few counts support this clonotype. The CDR3 sequence: CASSLARRGGATDTQYF. CDR3 sequence (DNA): TGTGCCAGCAGCTTAGCACGTCGCGGGGGGGCCACAGATACGCAGTATTTT. V is TRBV7-2 and J is TRBJ2-3; TRBD2 agrees at 9 bases. The CDR3 runs to 17 residues. V gave up 0 bases and J gave up 2 bases; unmatched junction bases: 6. Per the germline V gene, CDR1 is SGHTA and CDR2 is FQGNSA.

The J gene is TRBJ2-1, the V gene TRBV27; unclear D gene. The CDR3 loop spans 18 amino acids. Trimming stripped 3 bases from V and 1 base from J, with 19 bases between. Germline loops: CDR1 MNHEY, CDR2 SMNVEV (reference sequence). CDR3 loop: CASSFVGPLYSSYNEQFF. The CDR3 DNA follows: TGTGCCAGCAGTTTTGTAGGTCCTCTGTACTCTTCCTACAATGAGCAGTTCTTC.

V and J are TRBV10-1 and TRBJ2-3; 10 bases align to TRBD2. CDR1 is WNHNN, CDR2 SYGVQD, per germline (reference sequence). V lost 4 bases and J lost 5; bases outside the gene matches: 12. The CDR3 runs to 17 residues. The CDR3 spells CASSVAASGSLQDTQYF. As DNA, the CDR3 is TGCGCCAGCAGTGTAGCAGCTAGCGGGAGTCTTCAAGATACGCAGTATTTT.

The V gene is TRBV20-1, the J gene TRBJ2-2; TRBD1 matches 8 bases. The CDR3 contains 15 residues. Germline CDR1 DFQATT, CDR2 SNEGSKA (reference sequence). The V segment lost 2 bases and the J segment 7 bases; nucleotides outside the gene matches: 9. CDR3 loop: CSARSIQGDGGELFF. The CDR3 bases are TGCAGTGCTAGAAGTATACAGGGGGATGGCGGGGAGCTGTTTTTT.

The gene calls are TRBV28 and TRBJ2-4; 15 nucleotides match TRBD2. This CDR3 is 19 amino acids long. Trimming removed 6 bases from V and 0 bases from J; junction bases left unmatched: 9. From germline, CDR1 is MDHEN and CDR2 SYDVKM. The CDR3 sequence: CASSKTGLAGGLAKNIQYF. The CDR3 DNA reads TGTGCCAGCAGCAAAACTGGACTAGCGGGAGGGTTAGCCAAAAACATTCAGTACTTC.

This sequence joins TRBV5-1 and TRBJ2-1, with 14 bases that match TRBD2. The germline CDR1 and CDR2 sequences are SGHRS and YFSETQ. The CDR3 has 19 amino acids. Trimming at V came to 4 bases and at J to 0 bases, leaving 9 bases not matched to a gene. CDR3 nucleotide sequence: TGCGCCAGCAGCCCCAGACTAGCGGGAGGGGAGAGCTCCTACAATGAGCAGTTCTTC. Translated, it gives CASSPRLAGGESSYNEQFF. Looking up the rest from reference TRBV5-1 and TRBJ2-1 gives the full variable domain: KAGVTQTPRYLIKTRGQQVTLSCSPISGHRSVSWYQQTPGQGLQFLFEYFSETQRNKGNFPGRFSGRQFSNSRSEMNVSTLELGDSALYLCASSPRLAGGESSYNEQFFGPGTRLTVL.

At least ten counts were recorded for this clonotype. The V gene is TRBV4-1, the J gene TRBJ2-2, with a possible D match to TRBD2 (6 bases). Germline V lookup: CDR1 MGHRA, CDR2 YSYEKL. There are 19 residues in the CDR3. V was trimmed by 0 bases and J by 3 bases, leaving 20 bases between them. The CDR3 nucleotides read TGCGCCAGCAGCCAAGAGCAAGCGGGCCGGACGTTTTACACCGGGGAGCTGTTTTTT. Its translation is CASSQEQAGRTFYTGELFF.

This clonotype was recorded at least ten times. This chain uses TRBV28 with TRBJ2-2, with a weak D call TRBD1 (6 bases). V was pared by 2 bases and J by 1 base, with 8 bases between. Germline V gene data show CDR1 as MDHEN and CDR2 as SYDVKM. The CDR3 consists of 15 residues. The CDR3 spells CASSLGTQNTGELFF. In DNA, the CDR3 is TGTGCCAGCAGTTTAGGGACACAGAACACCGGGGAGCTGTTTTTT.

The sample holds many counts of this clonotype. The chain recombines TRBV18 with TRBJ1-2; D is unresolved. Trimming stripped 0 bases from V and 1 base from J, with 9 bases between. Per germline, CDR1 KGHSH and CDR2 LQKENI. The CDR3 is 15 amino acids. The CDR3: CASSPPEQVNYGYTF. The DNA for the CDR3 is TGTGCCAGCTCACCACCGGAGCAGGTTAACTATGGCTACACCTTC.

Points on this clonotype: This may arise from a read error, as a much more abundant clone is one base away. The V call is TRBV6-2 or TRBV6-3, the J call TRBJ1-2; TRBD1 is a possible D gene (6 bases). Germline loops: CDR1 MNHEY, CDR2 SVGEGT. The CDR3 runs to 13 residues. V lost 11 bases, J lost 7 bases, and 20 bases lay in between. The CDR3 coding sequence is TGTGCCGGTTGGACAGTGGCATATGGTGGCTACACCTTC. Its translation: CAGWTVAYGGYTF.

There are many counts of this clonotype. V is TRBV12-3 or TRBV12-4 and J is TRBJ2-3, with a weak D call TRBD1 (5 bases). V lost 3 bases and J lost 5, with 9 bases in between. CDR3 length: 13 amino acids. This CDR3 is CASSFLGVDTQYF. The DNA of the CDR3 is TGTGCCAGCAGTTTCTTAGGGGTAGATACGCAGTATTTT.

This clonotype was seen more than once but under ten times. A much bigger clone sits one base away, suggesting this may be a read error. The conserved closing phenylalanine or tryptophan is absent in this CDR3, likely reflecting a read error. CDR3 DNA sequence: TGTGCCTGGCGACCCCCGGGACAGACCACAGATACGCAGTATCTT. This codes for CAWRPPGQTTDTQYL. This chain connects TRBV30 to TRBJ2-3; 7 bases line up with TRBD1. There are 15 residues in the CDR3. Per the germline V gene, CDR1 is GTSNPN and CDR2 is SVGIG (reference sequence). V lost 5 bases to trimming and J lost 2 bases; unmatched junction nucleotides: 10.

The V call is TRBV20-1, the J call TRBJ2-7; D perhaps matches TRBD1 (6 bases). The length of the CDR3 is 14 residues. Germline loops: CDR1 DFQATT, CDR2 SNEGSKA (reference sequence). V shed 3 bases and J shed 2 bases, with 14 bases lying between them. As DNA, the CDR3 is TGCAGTGCTAGTGACGAGACAGGCACCTACGAGCAGTACTTC. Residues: CSASDETGTYEQYF.

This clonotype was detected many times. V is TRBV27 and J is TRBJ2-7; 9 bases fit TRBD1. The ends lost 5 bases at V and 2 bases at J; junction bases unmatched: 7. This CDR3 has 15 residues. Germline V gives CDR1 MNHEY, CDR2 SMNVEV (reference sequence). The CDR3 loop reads CASSPTGTGPYEQYF. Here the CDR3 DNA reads TGTGCCAGCAGTCCCACCGGGACAGGGCCCTACGAGCAGTACTTC.

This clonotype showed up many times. The CDR3 region has the DNA TGCAGCGTCAAGCCGACTAGCTCTGAGACCCAGTACTTC. Its protein is CSVKPTSSETQYF. This chain links TRBV29-1 with TRBJ2-5, with 7 bases identical to TRBD2. V lost 6 bases and J lost 5; bases outside the gene matches: 9. From germline, CDR1 is SQVTM and CDR2 ANQGSEA. The CDR3 runs to 13 residues.

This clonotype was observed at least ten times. The CDR3 DNA is TGTGCCAGCTCACCGGGGAACAATCAGCCCCAGCATTTT. Its protein is CASSPGNNQPQHF. V gene TRBV18 combines with J gene TRBJ1-5; no definite D call. CDR3 length: 13 residues. Germline CDR1 KGHSH, CDR2 LQKENI. The V end was cut by 3 bases, the J end by 3 bases, with 6 bases between. The full variable domain, with the rest looked up from reference TRBV18 and TRBJ1-5, is NAGVMQNPRHLVRRRGQEARLRCSPMKGHSHVYWYRQLPEEGLKFMVYLQKENIIDESGMPKERFSAEFPKEGPSILRIQQVVRGDSAAYFCASSPGNNQPQHFGDGTRLSIL.